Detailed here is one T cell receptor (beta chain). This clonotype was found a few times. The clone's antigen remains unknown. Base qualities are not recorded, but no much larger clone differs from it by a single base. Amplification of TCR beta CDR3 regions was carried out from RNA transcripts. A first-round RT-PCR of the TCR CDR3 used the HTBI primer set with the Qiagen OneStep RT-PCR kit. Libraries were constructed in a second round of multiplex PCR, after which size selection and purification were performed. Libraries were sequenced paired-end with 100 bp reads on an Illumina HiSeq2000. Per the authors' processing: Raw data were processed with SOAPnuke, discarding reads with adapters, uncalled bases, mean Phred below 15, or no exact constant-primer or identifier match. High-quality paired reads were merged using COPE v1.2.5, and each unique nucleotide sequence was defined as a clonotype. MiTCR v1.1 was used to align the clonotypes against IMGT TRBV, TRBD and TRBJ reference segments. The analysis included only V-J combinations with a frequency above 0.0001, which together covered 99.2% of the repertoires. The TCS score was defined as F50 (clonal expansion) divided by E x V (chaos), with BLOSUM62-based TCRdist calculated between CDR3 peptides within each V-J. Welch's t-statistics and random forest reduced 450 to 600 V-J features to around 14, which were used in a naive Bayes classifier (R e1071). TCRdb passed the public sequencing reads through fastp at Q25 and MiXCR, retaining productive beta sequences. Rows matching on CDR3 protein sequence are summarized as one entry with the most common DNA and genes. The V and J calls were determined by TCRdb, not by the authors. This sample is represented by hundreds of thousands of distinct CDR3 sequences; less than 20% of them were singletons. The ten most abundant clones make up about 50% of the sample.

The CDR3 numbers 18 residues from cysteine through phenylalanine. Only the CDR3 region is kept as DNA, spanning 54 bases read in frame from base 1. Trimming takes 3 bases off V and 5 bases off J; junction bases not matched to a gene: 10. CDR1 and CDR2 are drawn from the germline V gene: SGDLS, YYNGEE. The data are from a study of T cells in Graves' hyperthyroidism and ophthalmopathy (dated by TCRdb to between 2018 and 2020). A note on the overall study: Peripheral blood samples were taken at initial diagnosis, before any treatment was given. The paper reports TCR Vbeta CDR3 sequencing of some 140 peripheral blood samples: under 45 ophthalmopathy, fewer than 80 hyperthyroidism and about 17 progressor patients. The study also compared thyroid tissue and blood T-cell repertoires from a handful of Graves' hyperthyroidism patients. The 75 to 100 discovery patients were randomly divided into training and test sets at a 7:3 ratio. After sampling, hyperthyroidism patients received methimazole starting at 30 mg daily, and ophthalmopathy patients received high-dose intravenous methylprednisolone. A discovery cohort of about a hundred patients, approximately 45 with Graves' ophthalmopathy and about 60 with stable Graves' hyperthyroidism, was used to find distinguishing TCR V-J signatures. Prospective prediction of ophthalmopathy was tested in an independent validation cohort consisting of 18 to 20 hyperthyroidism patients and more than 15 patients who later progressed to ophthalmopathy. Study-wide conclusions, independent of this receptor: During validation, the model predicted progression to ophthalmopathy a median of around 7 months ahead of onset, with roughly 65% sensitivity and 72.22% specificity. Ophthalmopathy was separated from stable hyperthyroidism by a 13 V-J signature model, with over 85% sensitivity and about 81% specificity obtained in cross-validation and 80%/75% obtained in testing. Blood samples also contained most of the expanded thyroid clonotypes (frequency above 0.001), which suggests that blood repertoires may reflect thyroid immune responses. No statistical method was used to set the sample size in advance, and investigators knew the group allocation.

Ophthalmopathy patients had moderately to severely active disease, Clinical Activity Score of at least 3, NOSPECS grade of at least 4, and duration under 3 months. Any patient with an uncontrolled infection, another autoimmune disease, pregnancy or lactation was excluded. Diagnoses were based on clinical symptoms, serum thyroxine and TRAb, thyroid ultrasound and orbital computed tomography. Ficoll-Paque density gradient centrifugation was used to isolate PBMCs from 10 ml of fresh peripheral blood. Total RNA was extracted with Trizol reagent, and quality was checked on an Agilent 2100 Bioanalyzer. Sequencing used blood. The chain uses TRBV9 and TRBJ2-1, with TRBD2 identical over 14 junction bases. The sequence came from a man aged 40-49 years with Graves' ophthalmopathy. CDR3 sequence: CASSDPTSGGAGNNEQFF. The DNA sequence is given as TGTGCCAGCAGCGACCCGACTAGCGGGGGGGCTGGAAACAATGAGCAGTTCTTC.